This paragraph reports one T cell receptor (beta chain). This clone's antigen is unknown. No base quality information exists; no much larger clone differs at one position. The library relied on the immunoSEQ multiplex PCR assay. A mixture of 60 forward primers for TCR Vbeta segments and 13 reverse primers for TCR Jbeta segments was used in the multiplex PCR. The CDR3 region of rearranged TCR beta genes was amplified from genomic DNA by a multiplex PCR assay. Amplified TCR beta libraries were sequenced as 87-base-pair reads on the Illumina HiSeq System. As for the original processing: A later analysis tallied approximately 87 million unique TCR beta chains across the 666 repertoires, and roughly 11 million of those chains were shared by two or more donors. Raw reads were error-corrected and collapsed into unique sequences by a nearest-neighbor algorithm in which closely related sequences were merged to remove PCR and sequencing errors. Alignment of CDR3 sequences to IMGT reference sequences was used to assign V, D and J gene segments. For a sequence to be retained, a match of at least six nucleotides to both a V gene segment and a J gene segment was required. A rearrangement was called productive if the CDR3 had no stop codons and remained in frame with V and J, and every other rearrangement was called non-productive. CDR3 was defined according to IMGT convention as the region running from the second conserved V-encoded cysteine to the conserved J-encoded phenylalanine. The earlier analysis of a few hundred of the donors excluded sequences that lacked an unambiguous match to a single V gene segment. In an earlier analysis of approximately 610 of the donors, V segments were called functional above 56.7% productive rearrangements and were called segregating when the between-donor standard deviation exceeded 5%. A statistical classification framework was developed to diagnose cytomegalovirus status using the catalog of TCR beta chain sequences. In a later analysis, TCR nucleotide sequences were compared against IMGT/GENE-DB human TR gene sequences so that V and J genes could be assigned. A later analysis assigned CDR3 sequences and most-parsimonious VDJ recombination scenarios with the TCRdist pipeline. In a later analysis, every TCR beta chain was defined by the combination of its CDR3 amino acid sequence and its V-gene family, and reads without a unique V-gene family were dropped. In a later analysis, 450 to 600 highly shared, low-generation-probability nucleotide sequences were removed to address suspected cross-contamination and a sequencing artifact. In a later analysis, a clonal expansion index was calculated for each public chain from normalized within-repertoire ranks of inferred template counts. In a later analysis, generation probabilities were computed using a VDJ recombination model fitted to out-of-frame rearrangements, and the results were checked against IGoR. A later analysis scored TCR-TCR, TCR-HLA and TCR-CMV co-occurrence with hypergeometric tests, applying a repertoire-size bias correction to TCR pairs. A later analysis estimated false discovery rates by permuting HLA or CMV assignments 20 times. In a later analysis, co-occurring TCRs were grouped using DBSCAN, and TCRdist sequence similarity was added for clustering within HLA-allele-positive subsets. Repertoires with fewer than 30,000 or more than 120,000 public chains were left out of co-occurrence clustering, as were about 5 repertoires with anomalous nucleotide sharing. TCRdb re-hosts the immuneACCESS table, in-frame sequences only. Its copies lack some clones; in the studies checked, an unresolved V gene accounts for under half of them, and the cause for the rest is not known. The DNA was the basis for D and trimming; V, J and clone size are from that table. A total of 50,000 to 55,000 clones appear in this sample, approximately 70% of them only once. Of the sample, roughly a fifth falls within the top ten clones.

The data are from a study of cytomegalovirus exposure and HLA in healthy donors (TCRdb year 2017). About the full investigation: According to an earlier analysis of several hundred of the donors, 150 million to 200 million T cells yielded 117 million unique TCR beta sequences and about 300 Gb of sequence data. Around 320 gigabases of sequencing data and roughly 90 million unique TCR sequences were included in an early release covering 550 to 650 HLA-typed donors. Among the roughly 400 genotyped donors, roughly 80% belonged to the genetic ancestry cluster associated with self-reported Caucasian donors. The study was designed to test whether signatures of past pathogen exposure could be identified by cataloging public T cell receptors. The study profiled the T cell repertoires of 550 to 700 subjects by immunosequencing and related them to cytomegalovirus serostatus. Besides the first cohort of roughly 700 subjects, a separate validation cohort made up of roughly 120 different subjects was used. High-throughput TCR immunosequencing, statistical association of individual TCRs with disease status, and machine learning were combined to predict cytomegalovirus infection status. To study patterns of TCR occurrence, a later analysis re-analyzed previously published TCR beta repertoires from several hundred donors and added high-resolution HLA genotyping. The later analysis used no new phenotypic data to find candidate immune exposures, relying instead on TCR beta sequences and their occurrence across donors. An earlier analysis of approximately 640 of the donors applied high-throughput TCR beta sequencing to assess whether each TCR beta V gene segment acted as functional or pseudogenic. Donor age, sex, ethnicity and CMV serostatus were collected together with the repertoire data. A later genetic analysis used genome-wide SNP genotypes for about 55% of the 666 donors, treating that subset as a discovery cohort. All discovery cohort repertoires had been generated using a single sequencing platform. HLA typing covered class I and class II loci at four-digit resolution. Typing coverage differed by locus: A, B, C, DRB1 and DQB1 were typed in about 629-640 donors, DQA1 in 500 to 550, DPA1 in 600 to 610, and DPB1 in around 490. Five DR-DQ haplotypes were treated as single units for association and clustering because of strong linkage in the cohort. On average, roughly 250,000 unique TCR beta nucleotide sequences were sequenced per donor among more than 350 genotyped donors of the cohort, with roughly 18% of those sequences being non-productive.

The cohort was made up of 500 to 850 healthy bone marrow donors. All cohort members were sampled while nominally healthy, although unrecorded immune exposures were likely present. The donor tested CMV seropositive, placing the donor among the 250 to 350 seropositive members of the cohort. A peripheral blood sample was collected from each donor, and TCR beta sequencing was performed on peripheral blood mononuclear cells. Genomic DNA extraction from the blood cell samples was performed with the Qiagen DNeasy Blood Extraction Kit. The CDR3 holds 11 amino acids from the cysteine to the phenylalanine. Only the CDR3 DNA stays, 33 bases, in frame from base 1. Relative to germline, V is 1 base shorter and J is 14 bases shorter, with 12 bases between their ends. In the germline V gene (reference sequence), CDR1 corresponds to DFQATT and CDR2 to SNEGSKA. Overall results and qualifications from the work: In this cohort, only TCR beta chains were sequenced, and detectable features were limited by the absence of alpha or paired-chain data. Fewer than 20 rarely observed V segments, including chromosome 9 orphons, were excluded from the earlier analysis of a few hundred of the donors because counts were too low. Compared with the roughly 710-donor mean, donors in an Asian-associated ancestry cluster had fewer N-insertions in productive TCRs, according to a later genetic analysis. Broadly in line with IMGT annotations, most TCR beta V segments showed up in productive rearrangements about 87% or about 30% of the time in an earlier analysis of 450 to 750 of the donors. A further reported finding was that TCR beta sequences accurately predicted the HLA-A and HLA-B alleles for most subjects in the first cohort. Some IMGT-functional V segments, including TRBV6-2 and TRBV6-3, could not be told apart with the 87-base-pair reads, so those segments were excluded. Strong co-occurrence of HLA alleles, especially DR and DQ, made assigning TCR associations to individual alleles difficult. The presence/absence analyses assumed that sequencing depth was roughly uniform across donors, and that assumption may not be true. A later analysis associated about 18,000 TCR beta sequences with specific HLA alleles at a false discovery rate of 0.05. In vitro tests confirmed that three of the cytomegalovirus-associated TCR beta chains recognize cytomegalovirus antigens. Compared with equally common non-associated chains, HLA-associated TCR beta chains in a later analysis were more clonally expanded and had lower generation probabilities. A later analysis found that most CMV-associated TCR beta chains appeared HLA-restricted, with HLA associations seemingly driven largely by CMV exposure. HLA typing was unavailable for some donors at each locus, so association tests used only the typed subset. While some public TCRs were present in many individuals, most TCR sequences turned up only very rarely across donors. In a later analysis, several top co-occurrence clusters were reported to appear linked to parvovirus B19, influenza, CMV and Epstein-Barr virus. An association between a missense DCLRE1C variant and V-gene and J-gene trimming of TCR beta chains was found in a later genetic analysis and replicated in an independent cohort. Linkage disequilibrium might explain the correlated functional status among segregating V segments, but an unknown experimental factor could not be ruled out. CMV serostatus was the only immune exposure information available for the cohort. In both the original and validation cohorts, the classifier was reported to diagnose cytomegalovirus status with high specificity and sensitivity. The study gave a list of 150 to 200 TCR beta chains associated with cytomegalovirus. A cluster of highly shared sequence variants was judged likely to represent a technical artifact of the sequencing pipeline. The authors suggested that the approach could potentially be generalized to other disease states and immunological phenotypes. In a later analysis, TCR association rates were found to vary across HLA loci, with the most associated TCRs seen for DRB1 alleles and the fewest for HLA-C alleles.

This chain is built from TRBV20-1 and TRBJ2-1, with TRBD1 perhaps the D gene, on 5 matching bases. Sequencing was performed on PBMCs. The sequence derives from a woman aged 50 to 60 in good health and CMV-seropositive. The CDR3 sequence is CSARGDRSEFF. The base sequence is TGCAGTGCTAGAGGTGACAGATCCGAGTTCTTC.